Below are 15 T cell receptor beta chains sequenced from a single sample in a study of siplizumab effects on memory and regulatory T cells. Only in-frame clones appear in the TCRdb table, and some are missing; sequencing was by immunoSEQ multiplex PCR. The sample has approximately 70,000 clones, about 89% seen once. Sequencing was carried out using CD8+ T cells sorted from blood. These receptors all come from a human donor in good health.

This chain connects TRBV5-4 to TRBJ1-2, with D tentatively TRBD1 (5 bases). The CDR3 has 15 amino acids. Germline loops: CDR1 SGHNT, CDR2 YYREEE (reference sequence). The ends were cut back, 4 bases at V and 4 bases at J, with 17 bases in the middle. This CDR3 is CASSPSLTGIYGYTF. The CDR3, as DNA: TGTGCCAGCAGCCCCTCCCTAACAGGCATCTATGGCTACACCTTC.

The chain employs TRBV29-1 and TRBJ2-1; 13 bases align to TRBD2. After removal of 7 bases from V and 5 bases from J, the junction contained 5 bases not matched to a gene. The CDR3 sequence is 14 residues long. CDR1 SQVTM and CDR2 ANQGSEA come from the germline V gene. CDR3 loop: CSGTGTSGNNEQFF. The CDR3 nucleotides read TGCAGCGGCACCGGGACTAGCGGGAACAATGAGCAGTTCTTC.

This chain links TRBV9 with TRBJ2-1; no firm D call. In germline, CDR1 is SGDLS, CDR2 YYNGEE. The CDR3 consists of 13 residues. V lost 3 bases and J 7 bases, leaving 11 bases between the germline ends. For the CDR3, the DNA is TGTGCCAGCAGCGCCGGAGAGGTGAATGAGCAGTTCTTC. This gives the protein CASSAGEVNEQFF.

The chain has TRBV29-1 and TRBJ1-1; tentatively, D is TRBD1 (5 bases). Germline CDR1 reads SQVTM; CDR2 reads ANQGSEA. The CDR3 covers 14 residues. The germline V and J ends were trimmed by 3 bases and 7 bases, with 18 bases remaining between them. This CDR3 reads CSVEVETVGSEAFF. Written as DNA, the CDR3 is TGCAGCGTTGAGGTTGAGACAGTAGGAAGTGAAGCTTTCTTT.

Here the CDR3 reads CASSMERAEKLFF. The CDR3 DNA reads TGTGCCAGTAGTATGGAGCGGGCTGAAAAACTGTTTTTT. The rearrangement links TRBV19 to TRBJ1-4, with unresolved D. Per the germline V gene, CDR1 is LNHDA and CDR2 is SQIVND (reference sequence). The V and J ends lost 3 bases and 7 bases respectively, with 9 bases between them. CDR3 size: 13 residues.

The gene calls are TRBV6-4 and TRBJ2-7; no definite D call. Between the trimmed V and J ends, which lost 5 bases and 6 bases, there was a span of 14 bases. The germline CDR1 and CDR2 sequences are MRHNA and SNTAGT. The CDR3 is made up of 13 amino acids. CDR3: CASSFGDGGEQYF. CDR3 sequence (DNA): TGTGCCAGCAGTTTCGGCGACGGCGGCGAGCAGTACTTC.

The chain combines TRBV15 with TRBJ1-2, with 7 positions matching TRBD1. CDR1 is LNHNV, CDR2 YYDKDF, per germline (reference sequence). V lost 5 bases to trimming and J lost 2 bases; unmatched junction nucleotides: 8. The CDR3 has 15 amino acids. The CDR3 is CATSSGRGMNYGYTF. CDR3 in DNA: TGTGCCACCAGCTCGGGCAGGGGGATGAACTATGGCTACACCTTC. The whole variable domain, filled in from reference TRBV15 and TRBJ1-2, reads DAMVIQNPRYQVTQFGKPVTLSCSQTLNHNVMYWYQQKSSQAPKLLFHYYDKDFNNEADTPDNFQSRRPNTSFCFLDIRSPGLGDTAMYLCATSSGRGMNYGYTFGSGTRLTVV.

V gene TRBV6-5 combines with J gene TRBJ1-2; D possibly corresponds to TRBD1 (5 bases). The germline V and J ends were trimmed by 2 bases and 7 bases, with 11 bases remaining between them. CDR3 length: 13 residues. Germline CDR1 MNHEY, CDR2 SVGAGI. The CDR3: CASSYVQGAGYTF. CDR3 in DNA: TGTGCCAGCAGTTACGTCCAAGGGGCTGGCTACACCTTC.

With regard to this clone: Other DNA sequences of this sample code for an identical CDR3. J is TRBJ1-2 and V is TRBV19, with D possibly being TRBD1 (5 bases). Germline-derived CDR1 and CDR2 are LNHDA and SQIVND (reference sequence). This CDR3 is built from 15 residues. V shed 4 bases and J shed 2 bases, with 14 bases lying between them. The chain's CDR3 is CASSTRDSPNYGYTF. The CDR3, as DNA: TGTGCCAGTAGTACCAGGGATAGTCCGAACTATGGCTACACCTTC.

The V call is TRBV27, the J call TRBJ1-2; D unclear. V lost 8 bases, J lost 8 bases, and 15 bases lay in between. CDR3 length: 12 amino acids. Per germline, CDR1 MNHEY and CDR2 SMNVEV (reference sequence). The CDR3 region has the DNA TGTGCCAGCGGGTTAGCGGGAGGGGGCTACACCTTC. Translated: CASGLAGGGYTF.

The V and J genes are TRBV29-1 and TRBJ1-2, with D possibly TRBD1 on 5 matching bases. This CDR3 region has 13 residues. Germline CDR1 reads SQVTM; CDR2 reads ANQGSEA. Trimming removed 7 bases from V and 1 base from J, with 13 bases in between. The CDR3 loop is CSERDLLNYGYTF. CDR3 coding DNA: TGCAGCGAGAGGGACCTCCTTAACTATGGCTACACCTTC. Together with reference TRBV29-1 and TRBJ1-2, the CDR3 gives the full variable domain: SAVISQKPSRDICQRGTSLTIQCQVDSQVTMMFWYRQQPGQSLTLIATANQGSEATYESGFVIDKFPISRPNLTFSTLTVSNMSPEDSSIYLCSERDLLNYGYTFGSGTRLTVV.

The chain links TRBV7-9 to TRBJ2-1, with 11 bases matching TRBD2. After removal of 4 bases from V and 9 bases from J, the junction contained 14 bases not matched to a gene. From germline, CDR1 is SEHNR and CDR2 FQNEAQ (reference sequence). CDR3 size: 17 residues. The CDR3, as DNA: TGTGCCAGCAGCTCGTCACCGGGACTAGCGGTGGCAGGTGAGCAGTTCTTC. It translates to CASSSSPGLAVAGEQFF.

The chain has TRBV27 and TRBJ1-2; D is perhaps TRBD1 (5 bases). Trimming shortened V by 3 bases and J by 7 bases, and 12 bases separated the two germline ends. CDR3 size: 13 residues. Germline V lookup: CDR1 MNHEY, CDR2 SMNVEV (reference sequence). CDR3 region: CASSFSGLGGYTF. CDR3 sequence (DNA): TGTGCCAGCAGTTTTTCAGGGTTAGGTGGCTACACCTTC.

CDR3: CASSMSYNEQFF. In DNA, the CDR3 is TGTGCCAGTAGTATGTCGTACAATGAGCAGTTCTTC. The V gene is TRBV19, the J gene TRBJ2-1, with no clear D. Trimming cost V 3 bases and J 4 bases, with 4 bases left between them. This CDR3 is 12 amino acids long. Germline CDR1 and CDR2: LNHDA and SQIVND (reference sequence).

V gene TRBV5-1 combines with J gene TRBJ2-7; 10 bases agree with TRBD2. V lost 2 bases to trimming and J lost 4 bases; unmatched junction nucleotides: 6. This CDR3 region has 15 residues. In germline, CDR1 is SGHRS, CDR2 YFSETQ. The CDR3 sequence: CASSLGPLAGYEQYF. The CDR3 region has the DNA TGCGCCAGCAGCTTAGGGCCACTAGCGGGGTACGAGCAGTACTTC.